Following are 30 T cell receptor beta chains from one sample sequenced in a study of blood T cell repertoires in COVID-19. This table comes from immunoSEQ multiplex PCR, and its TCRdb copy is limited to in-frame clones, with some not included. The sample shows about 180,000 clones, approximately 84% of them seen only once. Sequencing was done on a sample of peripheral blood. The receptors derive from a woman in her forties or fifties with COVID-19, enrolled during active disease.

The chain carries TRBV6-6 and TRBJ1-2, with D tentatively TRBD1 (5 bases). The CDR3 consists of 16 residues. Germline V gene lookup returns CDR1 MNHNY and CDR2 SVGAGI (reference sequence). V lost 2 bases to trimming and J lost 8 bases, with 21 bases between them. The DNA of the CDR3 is TGTGCCAGCAGTTACCACAGTGTGGGTGGGGGAGGGGGCTACACCTTC. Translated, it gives CASSYHSVGGGGGYTF.

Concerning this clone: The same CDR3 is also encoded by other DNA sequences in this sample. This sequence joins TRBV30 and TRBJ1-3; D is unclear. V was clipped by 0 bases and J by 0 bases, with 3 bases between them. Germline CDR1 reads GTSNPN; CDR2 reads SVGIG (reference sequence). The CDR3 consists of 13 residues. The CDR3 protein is CAWSVSSGNTIYF. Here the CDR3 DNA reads TGTGCCTGGAGTGTCAGCTCTGGAAACACCATATATTTT. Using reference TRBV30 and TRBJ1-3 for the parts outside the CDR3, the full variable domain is SQTIHQWPATLVQPVGSPLSLECTVEGTSNPNLYWYRQAAGRGLQLLFYSVGIGQISSEVPQNLSASRPQDRQFILSSKKLLLSDSGFYLCAWSVSSGNTIYFGEGSWLTVV.

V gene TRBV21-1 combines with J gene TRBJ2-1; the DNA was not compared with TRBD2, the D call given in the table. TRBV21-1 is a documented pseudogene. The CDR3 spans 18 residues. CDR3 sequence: CASSSRLGGGTHYNEQFF. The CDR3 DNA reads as TGTGCCAGCAGCTCCCGACTTGGCGGGGGGACCCACTACAATGAGCAGTTCTTC.

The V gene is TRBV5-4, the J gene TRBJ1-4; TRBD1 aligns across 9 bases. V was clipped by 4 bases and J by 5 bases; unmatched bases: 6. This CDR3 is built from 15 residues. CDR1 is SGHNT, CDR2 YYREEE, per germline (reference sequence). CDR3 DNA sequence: TGTGCCAGCAGCGGCCGACAGGGGGGAAATGAAAAACTGTTTTTT. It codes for CASSGRQGGNEKLFF. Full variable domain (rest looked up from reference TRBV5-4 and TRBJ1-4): ETGVTQSPTHLIKTRGQQVTLRCSSQSGHNTVSWYQQALGQGPQFIFQYYREEENGRGNFPPRFSGLQFPNYSSELNVNALELDDSALYLCASSGRQGGNEKLFFGSGTQLSVL.

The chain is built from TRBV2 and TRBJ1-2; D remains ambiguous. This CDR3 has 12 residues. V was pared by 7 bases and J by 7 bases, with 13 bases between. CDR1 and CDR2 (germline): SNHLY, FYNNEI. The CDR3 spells CASKEGGSGYTF. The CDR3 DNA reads TGTGCCAGCAAAGAGGGCGGGAGTGGCTACACCTTC.

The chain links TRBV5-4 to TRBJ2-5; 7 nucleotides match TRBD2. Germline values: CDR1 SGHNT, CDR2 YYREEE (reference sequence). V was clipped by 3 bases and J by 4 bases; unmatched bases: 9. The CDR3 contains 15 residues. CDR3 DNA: TGTGCCAGCAGCTCCCCATCCGGGACTATAGAGACCCAGTACTTC. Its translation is CASSSPSGTIETQYF.

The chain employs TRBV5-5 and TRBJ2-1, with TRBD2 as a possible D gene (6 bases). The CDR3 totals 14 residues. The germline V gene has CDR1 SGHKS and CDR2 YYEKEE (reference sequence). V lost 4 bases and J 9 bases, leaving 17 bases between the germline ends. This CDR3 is CASSQPEGQGEQFF. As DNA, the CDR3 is TGTGCCAGCAGCCAACCGGAGGGCCAAGGTGAGCAGTTCTTC.

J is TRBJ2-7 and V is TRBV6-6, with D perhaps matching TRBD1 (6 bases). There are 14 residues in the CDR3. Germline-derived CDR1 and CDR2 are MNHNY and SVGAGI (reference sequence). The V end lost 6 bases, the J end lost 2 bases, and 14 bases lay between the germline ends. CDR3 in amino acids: CASRRDTGAYEQYF. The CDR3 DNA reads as TGTGCCAGCAGAAGGGACACCGGAGCCTACGAGCAGTACTTC.

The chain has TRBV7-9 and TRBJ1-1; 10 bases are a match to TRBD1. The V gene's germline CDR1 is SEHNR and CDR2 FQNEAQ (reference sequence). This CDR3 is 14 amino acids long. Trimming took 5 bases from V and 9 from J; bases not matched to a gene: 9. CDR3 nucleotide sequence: TGTGCCAGCAGCCCAGTGGGGACAGGGGCTCAAGCTTTCTTT. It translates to CASSPVGTGAQAFF.

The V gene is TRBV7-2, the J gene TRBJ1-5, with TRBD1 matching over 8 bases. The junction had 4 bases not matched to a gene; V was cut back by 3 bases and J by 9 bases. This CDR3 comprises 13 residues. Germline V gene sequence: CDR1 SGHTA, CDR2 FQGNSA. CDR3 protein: CASSLETGAPQHF. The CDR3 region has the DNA TGTGCCAGCAGCTTGGAGACAGGGGCGCCCCAGCATTTT.

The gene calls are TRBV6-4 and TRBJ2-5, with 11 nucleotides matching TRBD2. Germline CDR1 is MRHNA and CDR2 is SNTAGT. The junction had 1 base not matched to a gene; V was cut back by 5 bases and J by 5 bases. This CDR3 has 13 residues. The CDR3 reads CASSTSGGETQYF. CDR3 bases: TGTGCCAGCAGTACTAGCGGGGGTGAGACCCAGTACTTC.

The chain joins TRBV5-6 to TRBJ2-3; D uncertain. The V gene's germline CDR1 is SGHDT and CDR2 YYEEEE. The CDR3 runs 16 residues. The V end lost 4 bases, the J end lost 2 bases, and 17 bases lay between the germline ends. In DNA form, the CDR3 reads TGTGCCAGCAGCCCTCTAGAGCTCCCACCCACAGATACGCAGTATTTT. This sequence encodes CASSPLELPPTDTQYF.

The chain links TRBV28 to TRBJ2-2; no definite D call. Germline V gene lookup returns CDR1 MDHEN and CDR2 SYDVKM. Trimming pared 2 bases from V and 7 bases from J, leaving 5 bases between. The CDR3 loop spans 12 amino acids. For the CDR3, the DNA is TGTGCCAGCAGTTTACAGGACGGGGAGCTGTTTTTT. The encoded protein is CASSLQDGELFF. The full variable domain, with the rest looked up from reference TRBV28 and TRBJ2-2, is DVKVTQSSRYLVKRTGEKVFLECVQDMDHENMFWYRQDPGLGLRLIYFSYDVKMKEKGDIPEGYSVSREKKERFSLILESASTNQTSMYLCASSLQDGELFFGEGSRLTVL.

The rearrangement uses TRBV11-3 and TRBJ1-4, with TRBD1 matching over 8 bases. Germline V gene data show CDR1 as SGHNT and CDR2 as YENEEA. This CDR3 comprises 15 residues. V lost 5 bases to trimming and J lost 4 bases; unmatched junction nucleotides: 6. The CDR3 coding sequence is TGTGCCAGCAGCCCCGGGACAGGTGGTAATGAAAAACTGTTTTTT. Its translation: CASSPGTGGNEKLFF. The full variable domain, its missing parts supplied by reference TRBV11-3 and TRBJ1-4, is EAGVVQSPRYKIIEKKQPVAFWCNPISGHNTLYWYLQNLGQGPELLIRYENEEAVDDSQLPKDRFSAERLKGVDSTLKIQPAELGDSAVYLCASSPGTGGNEKLFFGSGTQLSVL.

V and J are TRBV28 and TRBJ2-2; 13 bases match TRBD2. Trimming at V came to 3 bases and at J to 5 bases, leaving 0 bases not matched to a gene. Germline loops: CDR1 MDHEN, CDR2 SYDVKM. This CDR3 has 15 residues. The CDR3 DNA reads TGTGCCAGCAGTTTGACTAGCGGGAGGACCGGGGAGCTGTTTTTT. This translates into CASSLTSGRTGELFF.

The CDR3 spells CASSQEGSGGPSNEQFF. The CDR3 region has the DNA TGTGCCAGCAGCCAAGAGGGCAGCGGGGGGCCGTCCAATGAGCAGTTCTTC. This chain links TRBV3-1 (or the pseudogene TRBV3-2) with TRBJ2-1; 9 nucleotides line up with TRBD2. V was clipped by 0 bases and J by 6 bases; unmatched bases: 9. Germline V CDR1 and CDR2: LGHDT, YNNKEL (reference sequence). The CDR3 spans 17 residues.

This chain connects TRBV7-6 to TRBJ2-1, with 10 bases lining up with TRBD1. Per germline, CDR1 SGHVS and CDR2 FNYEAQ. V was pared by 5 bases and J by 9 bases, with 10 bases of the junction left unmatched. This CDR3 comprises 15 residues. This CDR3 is CASSPSGQGIGEQFF. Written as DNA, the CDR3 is TGTGCCAGCAGCCCTTCGGGACAGGGGATTGGTGAGCAGTTCTTC.

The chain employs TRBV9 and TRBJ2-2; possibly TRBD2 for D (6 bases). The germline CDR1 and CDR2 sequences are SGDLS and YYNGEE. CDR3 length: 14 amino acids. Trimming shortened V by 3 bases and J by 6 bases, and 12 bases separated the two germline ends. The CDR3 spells CASSGSGGPGELFF. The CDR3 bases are TGTGCCAGCAGCGGTAGTGGAGGGCCCGGGGAGCTGTTTTTT. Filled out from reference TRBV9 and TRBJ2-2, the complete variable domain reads DSGVTQTPKHLITATGQRVTLRCSPRSGDLSVYWYQQSLDQGLQFLIQYYNGEERAKGNILERFSAQQFPDLHSELNLSSLELGDSALYFCASSGSGGPGELFFGEGSRLTVL.

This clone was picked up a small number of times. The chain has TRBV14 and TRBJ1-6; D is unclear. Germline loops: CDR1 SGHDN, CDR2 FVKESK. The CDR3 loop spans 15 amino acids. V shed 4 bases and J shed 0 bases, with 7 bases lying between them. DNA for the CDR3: TGTGCCAGCAGCCCTCCCAGCTCCTATAATTCACCCCTCCACTTT. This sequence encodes CASSPPSSYNSPLHF.

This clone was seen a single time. CDR3 in DNA: TGTGCCAGCAGTCGGACAGTCGGTCAGCCCCAGCATTTT. This translates into CASSRTVGQPQHF. The V call is TRBV6-5, the J call TRBJ1-5, with D possibly matching TRBD1 (6 bases). Germline V gives CDR1 MNHEY, CDR2 SVGAGI. This CDR3 spans 13 amino acids. V was clipped by 5 bases and J by 6 bases, with 11 bases between them.

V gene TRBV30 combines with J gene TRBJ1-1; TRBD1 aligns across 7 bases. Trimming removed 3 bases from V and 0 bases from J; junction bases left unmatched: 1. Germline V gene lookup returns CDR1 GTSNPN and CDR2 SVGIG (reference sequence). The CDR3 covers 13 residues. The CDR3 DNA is TGTGCCTGGAGGGGACAGATGAACACTGAAGCTTTCTTT. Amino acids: CAWRGQMNTEAFF.

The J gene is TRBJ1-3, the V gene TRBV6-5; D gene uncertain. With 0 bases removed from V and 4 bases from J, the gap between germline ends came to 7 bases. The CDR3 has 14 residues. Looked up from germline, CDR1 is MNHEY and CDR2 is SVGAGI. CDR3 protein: CASSYSTGGNTIYF. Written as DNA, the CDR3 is TGTGCCAGCAGTTACTCAACGGGGGGAAACACCATATATTTT.

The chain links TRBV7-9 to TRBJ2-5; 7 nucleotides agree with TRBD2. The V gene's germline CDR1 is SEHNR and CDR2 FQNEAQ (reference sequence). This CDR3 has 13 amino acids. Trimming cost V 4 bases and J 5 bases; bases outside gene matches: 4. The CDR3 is CASSSSGEETQYF. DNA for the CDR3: TGTGCCAGCAGCTCCAGCGGGGAGGAGACCCAGTACTTC.

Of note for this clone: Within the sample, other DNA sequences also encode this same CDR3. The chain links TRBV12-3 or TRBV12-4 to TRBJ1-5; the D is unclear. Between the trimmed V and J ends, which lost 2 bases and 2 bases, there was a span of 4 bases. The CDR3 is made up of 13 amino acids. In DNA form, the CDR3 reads TGTGCCAGCAGTTTAACAGGCAATCAGCCCCAGCATTTT. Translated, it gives CASSLTGNQPQHF.

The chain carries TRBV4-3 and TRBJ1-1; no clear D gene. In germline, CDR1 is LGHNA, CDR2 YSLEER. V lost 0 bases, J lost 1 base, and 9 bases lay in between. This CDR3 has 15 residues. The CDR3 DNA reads TGCGCCAGCAGCCAAGATGTCACCGGGAACACTGAAGCTTTCTTT. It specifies CASSQDVTGNTEAFF.

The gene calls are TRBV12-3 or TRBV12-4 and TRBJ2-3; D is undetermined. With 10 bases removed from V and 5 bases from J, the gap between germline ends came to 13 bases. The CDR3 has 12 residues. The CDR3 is CAIRSLVDTQYF. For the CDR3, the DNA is TGTGCCATCCGGTCCCTAGTAGATACGCAGTATTTT.

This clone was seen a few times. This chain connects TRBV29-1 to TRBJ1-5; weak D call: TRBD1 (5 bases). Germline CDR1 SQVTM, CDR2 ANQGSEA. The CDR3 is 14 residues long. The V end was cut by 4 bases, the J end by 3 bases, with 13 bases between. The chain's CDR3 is CSVGGDRYNQPQHF. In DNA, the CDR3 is TGCAGCGTTGGGGGCGACAGATACAATCAGCCCCAGCATTTT. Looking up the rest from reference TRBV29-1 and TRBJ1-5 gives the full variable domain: SAVISQKPSRDICQRGTSLTIQCQVDSQVTMMFWYRQQPGQSLTLIATANQGSEATYESGFVIDKFPISRPNLTFSTLTVSNMSPEDSSIYLCSVGGDRYNQPQHFGDGTRLSIL.

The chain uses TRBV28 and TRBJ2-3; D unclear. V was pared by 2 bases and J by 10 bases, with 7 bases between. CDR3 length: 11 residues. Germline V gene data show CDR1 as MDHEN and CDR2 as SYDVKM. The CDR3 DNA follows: TGTGCCAGCAGTTTAAGAAGAGCGCAGTATTTT. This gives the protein CASSLRRAQYF.

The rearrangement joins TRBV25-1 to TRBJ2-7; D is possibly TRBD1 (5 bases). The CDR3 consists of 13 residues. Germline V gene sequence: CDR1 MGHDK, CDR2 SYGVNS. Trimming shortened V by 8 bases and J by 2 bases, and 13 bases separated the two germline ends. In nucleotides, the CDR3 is TGTGCCAGCGAGGCAGGGTCCACCTACGAGCAGTACTTC. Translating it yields CASEAGSTYEQYF.

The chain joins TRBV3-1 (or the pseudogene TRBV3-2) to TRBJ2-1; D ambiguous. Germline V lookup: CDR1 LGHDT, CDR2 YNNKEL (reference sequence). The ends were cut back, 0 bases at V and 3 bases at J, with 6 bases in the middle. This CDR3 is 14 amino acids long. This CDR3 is CASSQDVLYNEQFF. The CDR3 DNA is TGTGCCAGCAGCCAAGATGTCCTCTACAATGAGCAGTTCTTC.